This section outlines one T cell receptor beta chain sequence together with its context. Its antigen remains unknown. Time point given: blood 4 weeks post-SBRT, at nephrectomy. Treatment noted: 15 Gy SBRT to primary tumor, nephrectomy 4 weeks later. Nephrectomy followed 15 Gy stereotactic body radiation by 4 weeks. After SBRT, blood was collected at 2 and 4 weeks, plus baseline. The tumor was a clear cell renal cell carcinoma. Clones were read by immunoSEQ multiplex PCR, and TCRdb kept only the in-frame ones, dropping some. The table includes tens of thousands of clones, about 83% detected once. V lost 4 bases and J 6 bases, leaving 14 bases between the germline ends. This CDR3 has 13 amino acids. CDR1 SGHDT and CDR2 YYEEEE come from the germline V gene. This record belongs to a study of radiation and T cells in renal cell carcinoma. Study findings and constraints: In blood, top tumor clones expanded by 2 weeks, shrinking by 4.

This receptor was taken from a man in his 60s with renal cell carcinoma. The chain has TRBV5-6 and TRBJ2-7; D possibly matches TRBD1 or TRBD2 (5 bases each). This material consisted of blood, taken from a patient whose treatment included radiotherapy and nephrectomy. Written as DNA, the CDR3 is TGTGCCAGCAGCCGGGGTGGGGCTGGCGAGCAGTACTTC. It is translated as CASSRGGAGEQYF.